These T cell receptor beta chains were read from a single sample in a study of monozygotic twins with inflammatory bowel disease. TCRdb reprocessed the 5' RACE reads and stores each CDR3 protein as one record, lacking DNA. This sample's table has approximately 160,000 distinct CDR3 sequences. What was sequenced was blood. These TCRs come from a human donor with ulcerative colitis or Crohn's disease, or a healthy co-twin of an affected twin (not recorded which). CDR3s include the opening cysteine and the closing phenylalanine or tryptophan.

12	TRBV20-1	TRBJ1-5	CSARNREQPQHF
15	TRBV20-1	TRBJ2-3	CSARNVAQVTDTQYF
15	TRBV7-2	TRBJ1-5	CASSLVFGSNQPQHF
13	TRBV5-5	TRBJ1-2	CASSSPQGDGYTF
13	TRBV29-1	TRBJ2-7	CSVGSRDTYEQYF
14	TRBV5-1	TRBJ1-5	CASSLGGDAQPQHF
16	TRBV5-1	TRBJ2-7	CASSLESGSFSYEQYF
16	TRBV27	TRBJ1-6	CASSLSPGGYNSPLHF
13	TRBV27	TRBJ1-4	CASSPTGDEKLFF
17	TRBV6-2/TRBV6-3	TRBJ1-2	CASSRKTGPLTPSGYTF
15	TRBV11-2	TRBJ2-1	CASSLEGGFYNEQFF
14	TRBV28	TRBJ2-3	CASSFMDAKDTQYF
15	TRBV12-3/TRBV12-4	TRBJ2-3	CASSSRQGWADTQYF
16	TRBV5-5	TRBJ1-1	CASSLGDRLMNTEAFF
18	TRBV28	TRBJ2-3	CASSLKTSGALYTDTQYF
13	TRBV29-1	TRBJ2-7	CSVEDQGSHEQYF
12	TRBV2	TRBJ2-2	CASRGQSGELFF
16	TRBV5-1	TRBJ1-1	CASSLPLDRVDGEAFF
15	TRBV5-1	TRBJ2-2	CASSLDLGDTGELFF
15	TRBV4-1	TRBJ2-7	CASSQSGTSGYEQYF
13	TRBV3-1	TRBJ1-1	CASSQGFNTEAFF
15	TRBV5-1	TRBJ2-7	CASTVGTGQNYEQYF
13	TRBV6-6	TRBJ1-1	CASSFGTGTDAFF
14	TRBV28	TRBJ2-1	CASSLIQNYNEQFF
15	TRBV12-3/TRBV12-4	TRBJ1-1	CASSVGGVKGAEAFF
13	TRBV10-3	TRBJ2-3	CAIRDRSTDTQYF
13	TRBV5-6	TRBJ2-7	CASSYKGTYEQYF
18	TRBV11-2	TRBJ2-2	CASSSPKLLTGRSGELFF
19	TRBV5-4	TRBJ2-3	CASSLEGGFGGGNTDTQYF
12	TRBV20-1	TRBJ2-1	CSGASGSNEQFF
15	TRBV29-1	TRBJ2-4	CSVGVAGPAKNIQYF
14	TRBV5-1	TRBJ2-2	CASRDRGNTGELFF
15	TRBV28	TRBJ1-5	CASLGGGYSNQPQHF
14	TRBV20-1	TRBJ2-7	CSASPGQDTYEQYF
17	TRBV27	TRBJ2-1	CASSLPDGGAAYNEQFF
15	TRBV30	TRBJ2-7	CAWIKGGSEFYEQYF
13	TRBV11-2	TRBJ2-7	CASSLHSTYEQYF
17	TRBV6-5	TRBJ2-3	CASSSPSTSGRGDTQYF
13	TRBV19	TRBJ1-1	CASSMSGNTEAFF
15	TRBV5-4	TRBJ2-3	CASSVNGRNTDTQYF
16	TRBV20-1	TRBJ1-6	CSARGSTGVSNSPLHF
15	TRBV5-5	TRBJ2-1	CASSLGDFSYNEQFF
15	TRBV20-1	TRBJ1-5	CSARGGSASNQPQHF
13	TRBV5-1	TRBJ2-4	CASSKSSENIQYF